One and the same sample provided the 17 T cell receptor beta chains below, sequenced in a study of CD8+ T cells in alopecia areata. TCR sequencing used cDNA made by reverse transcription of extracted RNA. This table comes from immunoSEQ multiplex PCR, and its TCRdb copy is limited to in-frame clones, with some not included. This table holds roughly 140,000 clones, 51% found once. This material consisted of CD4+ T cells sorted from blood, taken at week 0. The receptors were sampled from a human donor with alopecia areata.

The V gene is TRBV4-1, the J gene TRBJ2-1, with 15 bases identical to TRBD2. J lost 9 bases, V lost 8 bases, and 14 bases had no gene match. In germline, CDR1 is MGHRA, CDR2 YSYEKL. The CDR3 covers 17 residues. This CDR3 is CASGGPGTSGRYGEQFF. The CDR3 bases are TGCGCCAGCGGAGGCCCTGGGACTAGCGGGAGGTATGGTGAGCAGTTCTTC.

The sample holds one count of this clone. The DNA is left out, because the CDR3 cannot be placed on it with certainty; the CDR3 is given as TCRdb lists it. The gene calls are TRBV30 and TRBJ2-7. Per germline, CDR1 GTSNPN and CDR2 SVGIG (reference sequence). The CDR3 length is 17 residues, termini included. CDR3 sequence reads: CAWRAGFTKQYFGPGTF.

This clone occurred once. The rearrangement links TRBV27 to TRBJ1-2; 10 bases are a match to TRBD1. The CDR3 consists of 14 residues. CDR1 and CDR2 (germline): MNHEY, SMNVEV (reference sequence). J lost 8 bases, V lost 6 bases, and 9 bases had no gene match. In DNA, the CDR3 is TGTGCCAGCAGGCCCTCCGGGACAGGGGTAGGCTACACCTTC. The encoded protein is CASRPSGTGVGYTF.

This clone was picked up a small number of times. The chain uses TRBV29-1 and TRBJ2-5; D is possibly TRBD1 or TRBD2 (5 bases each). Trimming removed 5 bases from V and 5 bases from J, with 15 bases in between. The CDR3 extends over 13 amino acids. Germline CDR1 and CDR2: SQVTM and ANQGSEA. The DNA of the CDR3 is TGCAGCGTTCCGGGGCCTAACGGGGAGACCCAGTACTTC. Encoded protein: CSVPGPNGETQYF.

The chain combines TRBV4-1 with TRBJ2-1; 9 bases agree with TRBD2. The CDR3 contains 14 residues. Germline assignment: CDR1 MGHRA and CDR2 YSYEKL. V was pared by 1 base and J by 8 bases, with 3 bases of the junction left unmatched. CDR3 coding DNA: TGCGCCAGCAGCCAAGGTAGCGGGAGAGATGAGCAGTTCTTC. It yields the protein CASSQGSGRDEQFF.

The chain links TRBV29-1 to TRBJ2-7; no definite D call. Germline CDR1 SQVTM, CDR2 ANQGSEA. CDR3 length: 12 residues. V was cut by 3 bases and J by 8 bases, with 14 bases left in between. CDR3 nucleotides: TGCAGCGTTGAGCTTAACGGCCTGAAGCAGTACTTC. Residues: CSVELNGLKQYF.

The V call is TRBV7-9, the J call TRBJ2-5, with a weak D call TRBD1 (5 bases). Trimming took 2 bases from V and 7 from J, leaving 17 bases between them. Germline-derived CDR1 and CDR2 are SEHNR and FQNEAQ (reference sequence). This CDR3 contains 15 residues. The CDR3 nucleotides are TGTGCCAGCAGCTTACACAGGACGGGCGGCACGACCCAGTACTTC. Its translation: CASSLHRTGGTTQYF.

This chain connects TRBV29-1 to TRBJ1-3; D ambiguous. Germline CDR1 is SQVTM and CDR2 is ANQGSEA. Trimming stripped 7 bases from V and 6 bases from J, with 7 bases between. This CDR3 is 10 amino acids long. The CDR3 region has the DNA TGCAGCGCCGGGGAAAACACCATATATTTT. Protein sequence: CSAGENTIYF. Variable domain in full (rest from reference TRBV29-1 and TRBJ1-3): SAVISQKPSRDICQRGTSLTIQCQVDSQVTMMFWYRQQPGQSLTLIATANQGSEATYESGFVIDKFPISRPNLTFSTLTVSNMSPEDSSIYLCSAGENTIYFGEGSWLTVV.

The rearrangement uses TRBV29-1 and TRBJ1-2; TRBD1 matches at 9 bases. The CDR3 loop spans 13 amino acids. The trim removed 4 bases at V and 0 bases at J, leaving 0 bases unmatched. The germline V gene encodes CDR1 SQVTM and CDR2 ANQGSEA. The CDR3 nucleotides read TGCAGCGTTGGGACAGGGGCTAACTATGGCTACACCTTC. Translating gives CSVGTGANYGYTF.

The CDR3 loop is CASRNRPGQDVNEQFF. As DNA, the CDR3 is TGTGCCAGCCGTAATCGACCGGGACAGGATGTGAATGAGCAGTTCTTC. V gene TRBV27 combines with J gene TRBJ2-1; TRBD1 matches 8 bases. CDR1 is MNHEY and CDR2 is SMNVEV in the germline V gene (reference sequence). J was trimmed by 7 bases and V by 8 bases; bases with no gene match: 16. The CDR3 sequence is 16 residues long.

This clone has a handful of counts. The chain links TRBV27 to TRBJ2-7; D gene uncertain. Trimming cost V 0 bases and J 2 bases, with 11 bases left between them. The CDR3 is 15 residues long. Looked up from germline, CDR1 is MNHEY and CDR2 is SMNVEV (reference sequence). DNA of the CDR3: TGTGCCAGCAGTTTATCGGTCGGCAAAGCCTACGAGCAGTACTTC. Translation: CASSLSVGKAYEQYF.

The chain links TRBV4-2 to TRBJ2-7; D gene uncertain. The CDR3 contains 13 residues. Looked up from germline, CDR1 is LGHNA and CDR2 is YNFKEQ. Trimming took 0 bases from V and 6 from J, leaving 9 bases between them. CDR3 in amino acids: CASSQDGLSEQYF. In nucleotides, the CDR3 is TGTGCCAGCAGCCAAGATGGATTGAGCGAGCAGTACTTC.

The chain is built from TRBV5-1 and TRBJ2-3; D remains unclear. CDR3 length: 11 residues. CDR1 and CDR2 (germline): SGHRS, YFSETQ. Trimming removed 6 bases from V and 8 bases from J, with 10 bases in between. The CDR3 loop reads CASTEGPTQYF. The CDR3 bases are TGCGCCAGCACCGAAGGACCTACGCAGTATTTT.

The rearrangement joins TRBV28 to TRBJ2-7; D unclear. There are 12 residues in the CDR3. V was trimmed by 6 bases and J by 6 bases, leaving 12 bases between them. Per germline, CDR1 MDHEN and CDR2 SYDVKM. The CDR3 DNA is TGTGCCAGCAGCCTAAGATGGGGCGAGCAGTACTTC. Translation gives CASSLRWGEQYF.

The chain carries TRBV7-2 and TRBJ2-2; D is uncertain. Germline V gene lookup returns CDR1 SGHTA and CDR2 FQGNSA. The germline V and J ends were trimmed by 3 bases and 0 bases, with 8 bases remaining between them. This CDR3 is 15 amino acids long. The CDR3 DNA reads TGTGCCAGCAGCTTCAGCAGCACGAACACCGGGGAGCTGTTTTTT. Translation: CASSFSSTNTGELFF.

CDR3 in amino acids: CAISESEGWNIQYF. Written as DNA, the CDR3 is TGTGCCATCAGTGAGTCAGAGGGGTGGAACATTCAGTACTTC. This chain links TRBV10-3 with TRBJ2-4; D may match TRBD1 or TRBD2 (5 bases each). Trimming stripped 0 bases from V and 7 bases from J, with 10 bases between. This CDR3 contains 14 residues. Germline CDR1 is ENHRY and CDR2 is SYGVKD.

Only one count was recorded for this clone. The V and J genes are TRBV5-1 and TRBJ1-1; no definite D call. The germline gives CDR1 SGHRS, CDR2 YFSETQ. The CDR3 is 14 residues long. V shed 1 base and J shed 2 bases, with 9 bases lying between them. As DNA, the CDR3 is TGCGCCAGCAGCTTGATGTCGGAAAACACTGAAGCTTTCTTT. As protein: CASSLMSENTEAFF.